These T cell receptor beta chains were read from a single sample in a study of healthy donors' naive CD4 and CD8 T cells. Using its own MiXCR run on the reads, TCRdb lists one record per CDR3 protein. The sample comprises 150,000 to 200,000 distinct CDR3 sequences, around 74% of which are singletons, and about 2.3% rests with the top ten. Sequencing was done on a sample of naive CD4+ and CD8+ T cells sorted from blood, pooled from several donors. The receptors stem from a pool of human donors in good health; the sample pools cells from several healthy donors. Both conserved end residues are part of each CDR3. D genes are given only for firm matches. Clone size is shown for a subset of rows, as once, few, many or a class of expanded clone.

TRBJ1-1	NA	NA	TRBV6-1	TGTGCCAGCCGACCCTTTCGCCAGGAAGCTTTCTTT	CASRPFRQEAFF
TRBJ1-1	NA	NA	TRBV20-1	TGCAGTGCGGGGAAGGTGAACACTGAAGCTTTCTTT	CSAGKVNTEAFF
TRBJ2-1	NA	NA	TRBV27	TGTGCCACCAAGGTCGGAGTTGCTTCCTACAATGAGCAGTTCTTC	CATKVGVASYNEQFF
TRBJ2-7	few	NA	TRBV29-1	TGCAGCGTTGGAGATAGCGACGTGGAGTACTTC	CSVGDSDVEYF
TRBJ2-1	NA	TRBD2	TRBV11-2	TGTGCCAGCAGCTTAGTAGCGGGAGTACTATACAATGAGCAGTTCTTC	CASSLVAGVLYNEQFF
TRBJ2-7	NA	NA	TRBV10-3	TGTGCCATCAGTGATCCGGCAGGAACCTACGAGCAGTACTTC	CAISDPAGTYEQYF
TRBJ2-5	NA	NA	TRBV4-3	TGCGCCAGCAGCCAAGATCCTGGGCCGATCCAAGAGACCCAGTACTTC	CASSQDPGPIQETQYF
TRBJ2-1	NA	TRBD2	TRBV15	TGTGCCACCAGCAATAGCGGGAGGGCCGTCAATGAGCAGTTCTTC	CATSNSGRAVNEQFF
TRBJ2-7	NA	NA	TRBV29-1	TGCAGCGTTCCGGGCCCCCTTGAACAGTACTTC	CSVPGPLEQYF
TRBJ2-1	once	NA	TRBV4-3	TGCGCCAGCAGCCAAGATCTAAGCCTTAGCTCCTACAATGAGCAGTTCTTC	CASSQDLSLSSYNEQFF
TRBJ2-6	NA	NA	TRBV5-6	TGTGCCAGCAGCTTGGCCGCCGGTTCTGGGGCCAACGTCCTGACTTTC	CASSLAAGSGANVLTF
TRBJ2-7	NA	TRBD2	TRBV6-2/TRBV6-3	TGTGCCAGCAGTGATACCGGGAGCGGGGGAGCGGACTCCTACGAGCAGTACTTC	CASSDTGSGGADSYEQYF
TRBJ1-1	NA	NA	TRBV7-9	TGTGCCAGCAGCCACAGCCGTGAAGCTTTCTTT	CASSHSREAFF
TRBJ2-2	NA	NA	TRBV19	TGTGCCTCTCGCCGCGGACAGAGTAGTTCCAGGGAGCTGTTTTTT	CASRRGQSSSRELFF
TRBJ2-3	NA	NA	TRBV5-6	TGTGCCAGCAGCTTGTCAGGGCCGGTGAGGGCAGATACGCAGTATTTT	CASSLSGPVRADTQYF
TRBJ2-3	once	NA	TRBV29-1	TGCAGCGCCGGACAGCGCACAGATACGCAGTATTTT	CSAGQRTDTQYF
TRBJ1-5	NA	NA	TRBV6-6	TGTGCCAGCAGTTACTCAGTGGGCAGGAGCAATCAGCCCCAGCATTTT	CASSYSVGRSNQPQHF
TRBJ2-5	NA	NA	TRBV12-3/TRBV12-4	TGTGCCAGCACCCCGGACTACCAAGAGACCCAGTACTTC	CASTPDYQETQYF
TRBJ2-3	NA	NA	TRBV11-2	TGTGCCAGCAGCTTAACCGGGAGAGGAGATACGCAGTATTTT	CASSLTGRGDTQYF
TRBJ1-2	NA	NA	TRBV12-3/TRBV12-4	TGTGCCAGCGGCCCAAAGCACGGCTACACCTTC	CASGPKHGYTF
TRBJ2-6	few	NA	TRBV29-1	TGCAGCGTTAATCCACAGGGCTTTGGGGCCAACGTCCTGACTTTC	CSVNPQGFGANVLTF
TRBJ1-6	NA	NA	TRBV5-1	TGCGCCAGCAGCTTGGGACTACCTGGCTCACCCCTCCACTTT	CASSLGLPGSPLHF
TRBJ2-1	NA	TRBD2	TRBV5-4	TGTGCCAGCAGCCCGGGACTAGCACCCCATGAGCAGTTCTTC	CASSPGLAPHEQFF
TRBJ2-3	NA	TRBD1	TRBV15	TGTGCCACCCGCCGGGACAGGGTAACAGATACGCAGTATTTT	CATRRDRVTDTQYF